The present T cell receptor beta chain was sequenced within a study of shared clonotypes between healthy human individuals. Concerning this clone: What it binds is unknown.

Original processing notes: Quality scores were absent from the junction-only immunoSEQ sequences, so filtering differed. The method was immunoSEQ multiplex PCR; TCRdb's version includes in-frame clones alone and lacks a portion of them. V and J calls and clone size are those listed in that table; D and trimming were worked out from the DNA. This sample yields more than 850,000 clones, of which 70% to 80% are seen a single time; approximately 0.56% belongs to the top ten. The study drew all its donors from Caucasian adults living in Nashville, Tennessee. Study findings and constraints: The four-donor shared clonotypes exceeded non-shared clonotypes in generation probability, with non-shared ones scoring lower.

Sequencing was performed on memory CD4+ T cells from PBMCs. The subset was: CD45RA-negative fraction. This clonotype was sampled from a man between 18 and 29 years old in good health. Some clones in this sample may be carry-over from other donors' samples.

Here the CDR3 reads CASSPTGAANYGYTF. The CDR3 DNA reads as TGTGCCAGCTCACCCACAGGGGCGGCTAACTATGGCTACACCTTC. The chain couples TRBV18 to TRBJ1-2; 7 bases fit TRBD1. This CDR3 region has 15 residues. CDR1 is KGHSH, CDR2 LQKENI, per germline. V was clipped by 3 bases and J by 0 bases; unmatched bases: 4.